What follows describes a single TCR beta chain. The junction had 17 bases not matched to a gene; V was cut back by 8 bases and J by 0 bases. Germline-derived CDR1 and CDR2 are KGHDR and SFDVKD. This CDR3 has 20 amino acids. It was during active infection that Seattle patients were enrolled and then longitudinally followed. In the original analysis: Researchers report that nucleated cell counts were estimated from reference gene primer amplification. Sequencing was performed with immunoSEQ multiplex PCR; in TCRdb, only in-frame clones are kept and a portion is missing. V and J calls and clone size are those listed in that table; D and trimming were worked out from the DNA. The sample consists of approximately 330,000 clones, about 87% of them appearing once. The sample is drawn from a study of blood T cell repertoires in COVID-19.

The sample consisted of peripheral blood. The V call is TRBV24-1, the J call TRBJ2-3; TRBD2 matches at 12 bases. This receptor was taken from a man aged 25 to 45 with COVID-19, enrolled during active disease. CDR3 protein: CATKDPRTSGETTSTDTQYF. The CDR3 DNA sequence: TGTGCCACCAAGGATCCCAGGACTAGCGGGGAGACAACTAGCACAGATACGCAGTATTTT.